Listed below are T cell receptor beta chains from one sample, sequenced in a study of cytomegalovirus exposure and HLA in healthy donors. Only in-frame clones appear in the TCRdb table, and some are missing; sequencing was by immunoSEQ multiplex PCR. Of roughly 89,000 clones detected, 81% appear once; the ten largest clones hold around 2%. Sequencing was carried out using PBMCs. These receptors were obtained from a woman aged 25 to 39 in good health and CMV-seronegative. Each CDR3 is given with its conserved first and last residue. D genes are given only for firm matches. Part of the rows lack a size; the others show once, few, many or a class for expanded clones.

J: TRBJ2-7
V: TRBV6-5
size: NA
D: TRBD1
CDR3: CASRPPGQGYEQYF
DNA: TGTGCCAGCAGGCCCCCGGGACAGGGTTACGAGCAGTACTTC

J: TRBJ2-5
V: TRBV6-5
size: NA
D: TRBD1
CDR3: CASTRTPGQQETQYF
DNA: TGTGCCAGCACCCGAACCCCGGGACAGCAAGAGACCCAGTACTTC

J: TRBJ1-6
V: TRBV14
size: NA
D: NA
CDR3: CASSQMGHNNSPLHF
DNA: TGTGCCAGCAGCCAGATGGGACATAATAATTCACCCCTCCACTTT

J: TRBJ2-2
V: TRBV7-2
size: NA
D: NA
CDR3: CASSSLVTGELFF
DNA: TGTGCCAGCAGCTCCTTAGTCACCGGGGAGCTGTTTTTT

J: TRBJ2-3
V: TRBV5-8
size: NA
D: TRBD2
CDR3: CASSLGTSGRADTQYF
DNA: TGTGCCAGCAGCTTGGGAACTAGCGGGAGGGCAGATACGCAGTATTTT

J: TRBJ2-6
V: TRBV28
size: NA
D: NA
CDR3: CASSLSSGANVLTF
DNA: TGTGCCAGCAGTTTGTCGTCTGGGGCCAACGTCCTGACTTTC

J: TRBJ2-7
V: TRBV6-1
size: NA
D: TRBD2
CDR3: CASSGLAGGRGIHEQYF
DNA: TGTGCCAGCAGTGGACTAGCGGGAGGTAGGGGAATCCACGAGCAGTACTTC

J: TRBJ2-2
V: TRBV27
size: NA
D: NA
CDR3: CASSFASLTTTGELFF
DNA: TGTGCCAGCAGTTTCGCTAGTCTGACGACGACCGGGGAGCTGTTTTTT

J: TRBJ2-1
V: TRBV11-3
size: few
D: TRBD2
CDR3: CASSPNSGSAEIGFGGEQFF
DNA: TGTGCCAGCAGCCCCAATAGCGGGAGTGCGGAGATAGGGTTTGGTGGTGAGCAGTTCTTC

J: TRBJ2-1
V: TRBV5-1
size: NA
D: NA
CDR3: CASSLAGLYNEQFF
DNA: TGCGCCAGCAGCTTGGCCGGACTCTACAATGAGCAGTTCTTC

J: TRBJ2-7
V: TRBV7-2
size: NA
D: NA
CDR3: CASSPFTAYEQYF
DNA: TGTGCCAGCAGCCCCTTTACTGCCTACGAGCAGTACTTC

J: TRBJ2-7
V: TRBV11-2
size: NA
D: TRBD2
CDR3: CASSLNRGSSYEQYF
DNA: TGTGCCAGCAGCTTAAATCGCGGGAGTTCCTACGAGCAGTACTTC

J: TRBJ2-3
V: TRBV29-1
size: NA
D: NA
CDR3: CSVEAHGTGWGDTQYF
DNA: TGCAGCGTTGAAGCCCACGGAACAGGGTGGGGAGATACGCAGTATTTT

J: TRBJ1-5
V: TRBV25-1
size: NA
D: TRBD1
CDR3: CARHRGGQPQHF
DNA: TGTGCCAGACACAGGGGAGGTCAGCCCCAGCATTTT

J: TRBJ1-3
V: TRBV29-1
size: NA
D: NA
CDR3: CSAVTGVSGNTIYF
DNA: TGCAGCGCCGTGACCGGGGTCTCTGGAAACACCATATATTTT

J: TRBJ2-5
V: TRBV29-1
size: NA
D: NA
CDR3: CSVEPGRQTQYF
DNA: TGCAGCGTTGAGCCAGGTAGACAGACCCAGTACTTC

J: TRBJ1-1
V: TRBV19
size: NA
D: TRBD1
CDR3: CASSTPKGAGGAFF
DNA: TGTGCCAGTAGTACCCCTAAGGGGGCGGGTGGGGCTTTCTTT

J: TRBJ1-5
V: TRBV7-8
size: NA
D: NA
CDR3: CASSSTRADPNRPQHF
DNA: TGTGCCAGCAGCAGCACCAGGGCAGACCCGAATCGGCCCCAGCATTTT

J: TRBJ1-6
V: TRBV10-3
size: NA
D: NA
CDR3: CAISEPDSNSPLHF
DNA: TGTGCCATCAGTGAGCCGGACAGCAATTCACCCCTCCACTTT

J: TRBJ2-7
V: TRBV19
size: NA
D: TRBD1
CDR3: CASKGQGRIEQYF
DNA: TGTGCCAGCAAAGGACAGGGGAGGATCGAGCAGTACTTC

J: TRBJ2-6
V: TRBV5-6
size: NA
D: NA
CDR3: CASSLEEESPAGANVLTF
DNA: TGTGCCAGCAGCTTGGAGGAGGAATCTCCCGCTGGGGCCAACGTCCTGACTTTC

J: TRBJ1-1
V: TRBV19
size: NA
D: NA
CDR3: CASSRTLLNTEAFF
DNA: TGTGCCAGTAGCAGGACACTTCTGAACACTGAAGCTTTCTTT

J: TRBJ2-3
V: TRBV5-6
size: NA
D: NA
CDR3: CASSLYSGLGTDTQYF
DNA: TGTGCCAGCAGCTTATACTCAGGGCTTGGCACAGATACGCAGTATTTT

J: TRBJ2-7
V: TRBV19
size: once
D: NA
CDR3: CASSIEAGPYEQYF
DNA: TGTGCCAGTAGTATCGAGGCGGGACCCTACGAGCAGTACTTC

J: TRBJ2-3
V: TRBV28
size: NA
D: NA
CDR3: CASSLLLGLSTDTQYF
DNA: TGTGCCAGCAGCCTCCTACTCGGACTGAGCACAGATACGCAGTATTTT

J: TRBJ1-5
V: TRBV6-1
size: NA
D: NA
CDR3: CASGKGDSNQPQHF
DNA: TGTGCCAGCGGCAAGGGGGATAGCAATCAGCCCCAGCATTTT

J: TRBJ2-6
V: TRBV29-1
size: NA
D: NA
CDR3: CSVAMRNRVSGANVLTF
DNA: TGCAGCGTTGCAATGAGGAATCGGGTTTCTGGGGCCAACGTCCTGACTTTC

J: TRBJ2-1
V: TRBV7-2
size: NA
D: NA
CDR3: CASSRPGGDSYNEQFF
DNA: TGTGCCAGCAGCCGCCCGGGAGGGGACAGCTACAATGAGCAGTTCTTC

J: TRBJ2-1
V: TRBV28
size: NA
D: TRBD2
CDR3: CASTPGGGSGEQFF
DNA: TGTGCCAGCACCCCAGGCGGCGGGAGTGGTGAGCAGTTCTTC

J: TRBJ1-2
V: TRBV5-1
size: NA
D: TRBD1
CDR3: CASSPRTGGSYGYTF
DNA: TGCGCCAGCAGCCCCCGGACAGGGGGCAGCTATGGCTACACCTTC

J: TRBJ1-1
V: TRBV4-2
size: NA
D: TRBD1
CDR3: CASSQDRTGGRNTEAFF
DNA: TGTGCCAGCAGCCAAGACCGGACAGGGGGTCGGAACACTGAAGCTTTCTTT

J: TRBJ2-1
V: TRBV19
size: NA
D: TRBD2
CDR3: CASSIRGEGRNEQFF
DNA: TGTGCCAGTAGTATTCGCGGGGAGGGAAGGAATGAGCAGTTCTTC

J: TRBJ2-5
V: TRBV7-9
size: NA
D: TRBD1
CDR3: CASSPGTEETQYF
DNA: TGTGCCAGCAGCCCAGGGACAGAAGAGACCCAGTACTTC

J: TRBJ2-3
V: TRBV19
size: NA
D: NA
CDR3: CASSLGGARDTQYF
DNA: TGTGCCAGTAGCCTAGGGGGGGCCAGGGATACGCAGTATTTT

J: TRBJ2-3
V: TRBV6-1
size: NA
D: TRBD1
CDR3: CASSPQGVFADTQYF
DNA: TGTGCCAGCTCCCCCCAGGGGGTTTTCGCAGATACGCAGTATTTT